The source of this T cell receptor beta chain is a study of vaccination and CD4 T cells after COVID-19. Cultured CD4+ T-cell DNA underwent Oncomine TCR Beta short-read sequencing. TCRdb reanalysed the PCR reads using MiXCR and keeps one entry per CDR3 protein. The data show about 11,000 distinct CDR3 sequences, with around 59% seen just once and 8.5% held by the top ten. The V gene's germline CDR1 is MGHDK and CDR2 SYGVNS. CDR3 length: 13 amino acids. Treatment specified: approximately 9-day PBMC culture with coronavirus spike peptide pools or control peptides (ViraFEST assay). Concerning this clonotype itself: What it recognizes is unknown.

The sequenced material came from CD4+ T cells from blood, cultured in vitro. This TCR was recovered from a human donor who had recovered from COVID-19. The chain carries TRBV25-1 and TRBJ1-1; a possible D gene is TRBD1 (6 bases). CDR3 sequence reads: CVKGWGPRTEAFF. DNA for the CDR3: TGTGTCAAAGGGTGGGGGCCGAGGACTGAAGCTTTCTTT.